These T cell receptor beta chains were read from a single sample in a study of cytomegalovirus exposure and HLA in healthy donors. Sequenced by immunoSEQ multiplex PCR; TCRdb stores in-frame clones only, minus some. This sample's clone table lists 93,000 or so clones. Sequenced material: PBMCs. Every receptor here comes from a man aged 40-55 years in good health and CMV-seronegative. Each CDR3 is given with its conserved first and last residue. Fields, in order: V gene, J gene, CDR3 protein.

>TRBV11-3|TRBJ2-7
CASSLGGSYEQYF
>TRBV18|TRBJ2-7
CASSPQQGYEQYF
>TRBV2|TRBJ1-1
CARTGHTEAFF
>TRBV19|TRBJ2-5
CASSIGTLQETQYF
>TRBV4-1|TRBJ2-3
CASSQDPGTRSPDTQYF
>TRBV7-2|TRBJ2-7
CASSSTGGLAGMYYEQYF
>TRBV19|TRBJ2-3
CASSLTSGGADYTDTQYF
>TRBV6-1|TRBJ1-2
CASSTTIDRDYGYTF
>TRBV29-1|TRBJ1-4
CSVPRNEKLFF
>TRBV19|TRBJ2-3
CASSMVAGGTDTQYF
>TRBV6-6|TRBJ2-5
CASSYPLQETQYF
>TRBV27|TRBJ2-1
CASRKTTSGYNEQFF
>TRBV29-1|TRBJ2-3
CSAEAGVGTDTQYF
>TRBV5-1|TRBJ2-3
CASSLKTGLAGRSDTQYF
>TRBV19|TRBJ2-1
CASNPFASPNNEQFF
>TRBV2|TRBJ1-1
CASKARGGLNTEAFF
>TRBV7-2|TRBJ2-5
CASSFQGQETQYF
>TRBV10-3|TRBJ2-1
CASSGTTSYNEQFF
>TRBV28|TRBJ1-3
CASSRPSATGNTIYF
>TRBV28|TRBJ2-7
CASSFLVAGGYEQYF
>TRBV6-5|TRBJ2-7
CASSYSAGYEQYF
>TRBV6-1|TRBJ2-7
CASSADRDYEQYF
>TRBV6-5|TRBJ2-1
CASSYSRGGNEQFF
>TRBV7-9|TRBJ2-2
CASSPTTSGGITTGELFF
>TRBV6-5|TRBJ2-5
CASTYRQVGETQYF
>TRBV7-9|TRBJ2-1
CASSSPEDFNEQFF
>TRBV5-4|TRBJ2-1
CASSLQGNAYNEQFF
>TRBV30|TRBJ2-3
CAWRGGRADTQYF
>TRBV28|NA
CASSWTVYEQYF
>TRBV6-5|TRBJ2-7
CASSNRGGYEQYF
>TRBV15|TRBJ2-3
CATSIGGGTTDTQYF
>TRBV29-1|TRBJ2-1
CSVHGTGGSNEQFF
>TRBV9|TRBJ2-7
CASSVGTSGRGTYEQYF
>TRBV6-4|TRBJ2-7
CASSDSRPRLYEQYF
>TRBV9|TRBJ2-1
CASSVGSGTINEQFF
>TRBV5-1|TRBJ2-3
CASSGFASGRTDTQYF